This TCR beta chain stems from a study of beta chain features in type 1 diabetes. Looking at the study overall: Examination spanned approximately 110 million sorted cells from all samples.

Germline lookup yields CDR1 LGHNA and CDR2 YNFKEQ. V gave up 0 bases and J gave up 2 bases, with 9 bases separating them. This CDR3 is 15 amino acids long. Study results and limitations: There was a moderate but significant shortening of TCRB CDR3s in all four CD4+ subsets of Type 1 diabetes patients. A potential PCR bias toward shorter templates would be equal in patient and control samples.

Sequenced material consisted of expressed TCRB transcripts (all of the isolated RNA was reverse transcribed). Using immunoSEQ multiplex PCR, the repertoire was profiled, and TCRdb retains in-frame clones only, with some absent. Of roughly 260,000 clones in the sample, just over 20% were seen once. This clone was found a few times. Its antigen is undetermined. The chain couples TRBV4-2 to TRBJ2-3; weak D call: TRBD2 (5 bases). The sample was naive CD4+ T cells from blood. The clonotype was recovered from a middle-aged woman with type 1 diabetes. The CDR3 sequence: CASSQDLDSTDTQYF. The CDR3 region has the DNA TGTGCCAGCAGCCAAGATCTGGACTCCACAGATACGCAGTATTTT.